In this sample, the clone carrying this TCR beta chain turned up many times. The source of the sample is a study of neurological immune-mediated disorders. TCRdb itself ran the 5' RACE reads through MiXCR, one entry per CDR3 protein. The sample has some 79,000 distinct CDR3 sequences, 11% to 15% seen once. Trimming took 6 bases from V and 4 from J, leaving 16 bases between them. The germline CDR1 and CDR2 sequences are SGHRS and YFSETQ. The CDR3 has 15 residues. The source of this sequence is a woman between 45 and 65 years old in good health. The sample consisted of PBMCs. The chain employs TRBV5-1 and TRBJ2-2; D perhaps matches TRBD1 (5 bases). CDR3 amino acids: CASNDGRTSTGELFF. Written as DNA, the CDR3 is TGCGCCAGCAACGACGGAAGGACATCCACCGGGGAGCTGTTTTTT.